This entry concerns a single TCR beta chain. Antigen unknown. This specimen comes from a study of monozygotic twins with inflammatory bowel disease. TCRdb derives one entry per CDR3 protein from the 5' RACE reads, leaving out DNA. There are 300,000 to 400,000 distinct CDR3 sequences in the sample, with 2.5% to 3% held by the top ten. Germline CDR1 LGHDT, CDR2 YNNKEL (reference sequence). The CDR3 totals 14 residues. Study conclusions and caveats: No difference was seen in repertoire similarity between concordant and discordant twins, possibly from limited power. The co-twins with IBD showed lower TCRbeta diversity (inverse Simpson) than their healthy siblings. IBD patients shared fewer clonotypes with others than healthy twins, especially with disease activity.

Input material: blood. V and J are TRBV3-1 and TRBJ1-2. The clonotype originates from a human donor with ulcerative colitis or Crohn's disease, or a healthy co-twin of an affected twin (not recorded which). The CDR3 loop reads CASSQDHREGGYTF.